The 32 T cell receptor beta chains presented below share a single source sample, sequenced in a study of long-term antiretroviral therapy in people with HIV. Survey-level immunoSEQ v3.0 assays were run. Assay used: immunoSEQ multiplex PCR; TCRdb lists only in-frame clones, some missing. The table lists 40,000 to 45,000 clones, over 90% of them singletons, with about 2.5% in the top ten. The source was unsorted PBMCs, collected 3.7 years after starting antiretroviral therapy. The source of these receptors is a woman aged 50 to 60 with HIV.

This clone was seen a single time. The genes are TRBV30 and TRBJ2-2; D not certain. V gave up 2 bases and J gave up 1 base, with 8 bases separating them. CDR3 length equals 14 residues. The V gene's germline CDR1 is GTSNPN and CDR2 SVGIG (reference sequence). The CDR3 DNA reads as TGTGCCTGGAGTCCAGGTGTGAACACCGGGGAGCTGTTTTTT. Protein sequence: CAWSPGVNTGELFF.

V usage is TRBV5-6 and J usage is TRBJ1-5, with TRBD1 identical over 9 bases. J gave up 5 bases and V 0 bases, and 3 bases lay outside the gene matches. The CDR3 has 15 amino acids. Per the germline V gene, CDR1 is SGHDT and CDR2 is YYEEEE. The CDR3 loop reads CASSLGTGVHQPQHF. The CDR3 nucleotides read TGTGCCAGCAGCTTGGGGACAGGGGTCCATCAGCCCCAGCATTTT.

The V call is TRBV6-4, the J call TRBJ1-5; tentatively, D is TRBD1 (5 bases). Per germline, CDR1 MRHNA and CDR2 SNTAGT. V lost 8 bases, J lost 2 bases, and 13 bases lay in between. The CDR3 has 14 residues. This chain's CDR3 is CASGGMGGNQPQHF. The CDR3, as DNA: TGTGCCAGCGGGGGGATGGGGGGCAATCAGCCCCAGCATTTT.

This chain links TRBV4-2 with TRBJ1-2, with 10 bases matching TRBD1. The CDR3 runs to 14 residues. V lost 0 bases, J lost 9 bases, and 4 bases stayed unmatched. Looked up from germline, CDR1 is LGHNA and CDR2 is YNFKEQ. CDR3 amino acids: CASSQEPGQGSYTF. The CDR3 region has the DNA TGTGCCAGCAGCCAAGAACCGGGACAGGGGAGCTACACCTTC.

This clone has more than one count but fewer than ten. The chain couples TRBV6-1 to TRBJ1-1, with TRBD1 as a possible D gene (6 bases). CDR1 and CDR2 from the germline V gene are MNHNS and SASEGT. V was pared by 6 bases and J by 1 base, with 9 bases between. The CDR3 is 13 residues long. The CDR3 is CASRTGRNTEAFF. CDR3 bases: TGTGCCAGCAGGACAGGTAGGAACACTGAAGCTTTCTTT.

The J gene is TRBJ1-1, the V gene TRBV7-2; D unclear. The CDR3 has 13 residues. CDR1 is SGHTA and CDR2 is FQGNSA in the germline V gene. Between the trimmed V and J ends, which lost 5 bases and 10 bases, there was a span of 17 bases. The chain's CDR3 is CASSNAVSGVAFF. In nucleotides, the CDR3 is TGTGCCAGCAGCAACGCGGTCTCGGGTGTAGCTTTCTTT.

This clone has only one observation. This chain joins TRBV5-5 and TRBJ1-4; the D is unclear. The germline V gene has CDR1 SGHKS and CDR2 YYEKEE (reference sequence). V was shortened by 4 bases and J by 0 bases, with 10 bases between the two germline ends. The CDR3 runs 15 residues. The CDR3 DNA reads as TGTGCCAGCAGCCCAACAGTCGCAACTAATGAAAAACTGTTTTTT. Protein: CASSPTVATNEKLFF.

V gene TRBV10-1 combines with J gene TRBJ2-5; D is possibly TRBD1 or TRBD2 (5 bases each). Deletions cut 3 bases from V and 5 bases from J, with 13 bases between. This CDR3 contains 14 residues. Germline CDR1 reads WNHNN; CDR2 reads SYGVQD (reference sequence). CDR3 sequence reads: CASSEQEAVETQYF. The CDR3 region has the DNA TGCGCCAGCAGTGAACAGGAGGCTGTGGAGACCCAGTACTTC.

The CDR3 region is CACYSPQGARGNTIYF. DNA of the CDR3: TGTGCCTGTTACAGCCCACAGGGGGCCCGTGGAAACACCATATATTTT. This chain uses TRBV30 with TRBJ1-3; TRBD1 matches at 9 bases. Germline V CDR1 and CDR2: GTSNPN, SVGIG (reference sequence). V dropped 6 bases and J dropped 3; count of bases not matched to a gene: 12. This CDR3 is 16 amino acids long.

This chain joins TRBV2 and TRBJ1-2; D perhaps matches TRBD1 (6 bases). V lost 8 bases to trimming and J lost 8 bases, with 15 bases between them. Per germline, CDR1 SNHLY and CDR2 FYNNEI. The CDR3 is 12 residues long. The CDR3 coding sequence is TGTGCCAGCCTTTCAGGGGTCGGAGGCTACACCTTC. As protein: CASLSGVGGYTF. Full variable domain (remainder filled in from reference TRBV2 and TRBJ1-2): EPEVTQTPSHQVTQMGQEVILRCVPISNHLYFYWYRQILGQKVEFLVSFYNNEISEKSEIFDDQFSVERPDGSNFTLKIRSTKLEDSAMYFCASLSGVGGYTFGSGTRLTVV.

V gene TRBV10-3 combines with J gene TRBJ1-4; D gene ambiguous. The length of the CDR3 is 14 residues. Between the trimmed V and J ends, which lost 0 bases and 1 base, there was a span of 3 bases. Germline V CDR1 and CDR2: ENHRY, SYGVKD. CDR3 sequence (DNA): TGTGCCATCAGTGAGTCGGGAACTAATGAAAAACTGTTTTTT. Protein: CAISESGTNEKLFF.

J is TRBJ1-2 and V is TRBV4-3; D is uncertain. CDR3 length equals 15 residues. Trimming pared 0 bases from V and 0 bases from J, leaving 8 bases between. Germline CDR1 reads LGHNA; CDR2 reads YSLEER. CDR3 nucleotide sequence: TGCGCCAGCAGCCAAGAGGCAGCTCCTAACTATGGCTACACCTTC. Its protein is CASSQEAAPNYGYTF.

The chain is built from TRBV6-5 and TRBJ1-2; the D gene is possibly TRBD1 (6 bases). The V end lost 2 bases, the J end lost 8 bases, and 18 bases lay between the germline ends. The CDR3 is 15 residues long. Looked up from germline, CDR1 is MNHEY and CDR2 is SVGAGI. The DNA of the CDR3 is TGTGCCAGCAGTTACGGGGAGGGGGGCCGCTGGGGCTACACCTTC. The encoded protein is CASSYGEGGRWGYTF.

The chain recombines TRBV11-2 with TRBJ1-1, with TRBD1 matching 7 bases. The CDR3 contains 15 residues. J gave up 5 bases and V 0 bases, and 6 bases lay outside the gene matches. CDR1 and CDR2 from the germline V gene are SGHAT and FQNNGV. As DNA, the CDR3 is TGTGCCAGCAGCTTAGAAGCGACAGGGCTGACTGAAGCTTTCTTT. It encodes CASSLEATGLTEAFF.

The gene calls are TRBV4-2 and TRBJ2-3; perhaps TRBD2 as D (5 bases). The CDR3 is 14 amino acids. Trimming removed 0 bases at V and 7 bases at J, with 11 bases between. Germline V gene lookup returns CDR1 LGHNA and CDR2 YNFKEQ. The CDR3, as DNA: TGTGCCAGCAGCCAAGACGCGAGCGGCAATACGCAGTATTTT. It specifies CASSQDASGNTQYF.

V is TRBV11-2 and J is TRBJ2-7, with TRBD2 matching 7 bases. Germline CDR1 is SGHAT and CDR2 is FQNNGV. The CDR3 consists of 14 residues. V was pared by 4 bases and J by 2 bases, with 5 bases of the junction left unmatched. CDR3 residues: CASSSMGGAYEQYF. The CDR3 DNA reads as TGTGCCAGCAGCTCCATGGGGGGGGCCTACGAGCAGTACTTC.

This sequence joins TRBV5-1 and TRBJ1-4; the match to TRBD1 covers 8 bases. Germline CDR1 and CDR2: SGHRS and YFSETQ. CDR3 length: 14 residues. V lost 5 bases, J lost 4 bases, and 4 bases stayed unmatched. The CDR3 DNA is TGCGCCAGCAGACGACAGGGGAATAATGAAAAACTGTTTTTT. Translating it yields CASRRQGNNEKLFF.

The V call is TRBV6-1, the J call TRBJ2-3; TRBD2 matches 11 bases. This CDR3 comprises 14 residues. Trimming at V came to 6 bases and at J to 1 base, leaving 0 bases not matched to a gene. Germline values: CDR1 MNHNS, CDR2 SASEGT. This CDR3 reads CASRTSGGTDTQYF. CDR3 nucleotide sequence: TGTGCCAGCAGGACTAGCGGGGGCACAGATACGCAGTATTTT.

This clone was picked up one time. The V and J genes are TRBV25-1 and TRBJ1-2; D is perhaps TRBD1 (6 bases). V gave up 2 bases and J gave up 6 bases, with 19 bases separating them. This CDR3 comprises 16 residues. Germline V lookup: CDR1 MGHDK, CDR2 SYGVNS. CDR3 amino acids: CASSEATHGGRDGYTF. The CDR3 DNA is TGTGCCAGCAGTGAAGCAACGCATGGGGGGCGCGATGGCTACACCTTC.

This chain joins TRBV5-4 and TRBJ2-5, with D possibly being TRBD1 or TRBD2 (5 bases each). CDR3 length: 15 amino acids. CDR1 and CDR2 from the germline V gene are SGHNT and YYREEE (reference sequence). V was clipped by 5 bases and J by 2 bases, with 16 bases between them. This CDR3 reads CASRHRGGRQETQYF. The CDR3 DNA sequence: TGTGCCAGCAGGCATCGGGGCGGGCGGCAAGAGACCCAGTACTTC.

CDR3 sequence (DNA): TGTGCCAGCAGCCTGGGGCCACGGGTGAGTGCCAATCAGCCCCAGCATTTT. Amino acid sequence: CASSLGPRVSANQPQHF. V gene TRBV5-8 combines with J gene TRBJ1-5, with a possible D match to TRBD1 (5 bases). Germline-derived CDR1 and CDR2 are SGHTS and YDEGEE. This CDR3 region has 17 residues. Trimming pared 4 bases from V and 3 bases from J, leaving 20 bases between.

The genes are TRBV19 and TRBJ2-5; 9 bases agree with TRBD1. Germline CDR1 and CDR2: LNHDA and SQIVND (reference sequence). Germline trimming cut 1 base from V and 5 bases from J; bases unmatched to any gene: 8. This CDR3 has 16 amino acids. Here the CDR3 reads CASSIGQQGARETQYF. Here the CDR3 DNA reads TGTGCCAGTAGTATAGGGCAACAGGGGGCCCGGGAGACCCAGTACTTC.

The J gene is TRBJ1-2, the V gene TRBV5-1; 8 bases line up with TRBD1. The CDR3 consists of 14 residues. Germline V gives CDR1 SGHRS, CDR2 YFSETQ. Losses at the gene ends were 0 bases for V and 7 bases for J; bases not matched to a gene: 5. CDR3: CASSLAQGVGGYTF. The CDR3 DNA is TGCGCCAGCAGCTTGGCACAGGGGGTCGGTGGCTACACCTTC.

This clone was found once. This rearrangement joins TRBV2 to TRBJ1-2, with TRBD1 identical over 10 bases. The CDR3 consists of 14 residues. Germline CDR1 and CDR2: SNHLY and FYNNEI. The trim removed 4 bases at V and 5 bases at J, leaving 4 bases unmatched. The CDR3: CASSGQGAKYGYTF. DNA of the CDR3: TGTGCCAGCAGTGGACAGGGGGCGAAATATGGCTACACCTTC.

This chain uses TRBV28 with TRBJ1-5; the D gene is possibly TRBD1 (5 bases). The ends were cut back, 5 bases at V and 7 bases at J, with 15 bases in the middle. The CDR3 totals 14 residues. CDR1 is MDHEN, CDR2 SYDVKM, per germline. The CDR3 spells CASSNDRGGQPQHF. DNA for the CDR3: TGTGCCAGCAGTAATGACAGAGGAGGCCAGCCCCAGCATTTT.

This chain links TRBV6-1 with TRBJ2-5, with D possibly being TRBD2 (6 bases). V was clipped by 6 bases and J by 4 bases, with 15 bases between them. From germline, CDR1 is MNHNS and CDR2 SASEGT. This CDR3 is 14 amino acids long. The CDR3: CASSPTSLRETQYF. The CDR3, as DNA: TGTGCCAGCAGCCCGACTAGTTTAAGAGAGACCCAGTACTTC.

The CDR3 sequence is CASSMGGGFGQPQHF. CDR3 nucleotides: TGTGCCAGTAGTATGGGAGGGGGTTTCGGTCAGCCCCAGCATTTT. The chain joins TRBV19 to TRBJ1-5, with D possibly matching TRBD1 (6 bases). The CDR3 is 15 amino acids. The V gene lost 3 bases and the J gene lost 6 bases, with 15 bases spanning the gap. Germline V gene lookup returns CDR1 LNHDA and CDR2 SQIVND (reference sequence).

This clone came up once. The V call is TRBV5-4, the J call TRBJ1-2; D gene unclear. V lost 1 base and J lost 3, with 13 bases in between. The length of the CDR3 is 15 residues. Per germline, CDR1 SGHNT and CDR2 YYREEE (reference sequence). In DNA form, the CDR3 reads TGTGCCAGCAGCTTGTCAACGGATTTTTACTATGGCTACACCTTC. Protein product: CASSLSTDFYYGYTF.

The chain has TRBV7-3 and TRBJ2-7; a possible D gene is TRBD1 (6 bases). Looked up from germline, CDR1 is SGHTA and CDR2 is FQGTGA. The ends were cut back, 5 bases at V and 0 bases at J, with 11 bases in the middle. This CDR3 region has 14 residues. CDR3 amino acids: CASSATGSSYEQYF. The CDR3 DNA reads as TGTGCCAGCAGCGCCACAGGGAGCTCCTACGAGCAGTACTTC.

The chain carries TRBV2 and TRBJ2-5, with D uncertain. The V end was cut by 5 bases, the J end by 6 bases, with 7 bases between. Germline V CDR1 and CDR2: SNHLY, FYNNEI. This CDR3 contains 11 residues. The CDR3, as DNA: TGTGCCAGCAGTTCCATTCAGACCCAGTACTTC. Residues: CASSSIQTQYF.

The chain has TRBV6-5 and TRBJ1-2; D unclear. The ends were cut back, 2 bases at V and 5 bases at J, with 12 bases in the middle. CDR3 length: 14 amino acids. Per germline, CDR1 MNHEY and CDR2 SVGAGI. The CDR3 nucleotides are TGTGCCAGCAGTTACCTTGACAACAGATATGGCTACACCTTC. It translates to CASSYLDNRYGYTF.

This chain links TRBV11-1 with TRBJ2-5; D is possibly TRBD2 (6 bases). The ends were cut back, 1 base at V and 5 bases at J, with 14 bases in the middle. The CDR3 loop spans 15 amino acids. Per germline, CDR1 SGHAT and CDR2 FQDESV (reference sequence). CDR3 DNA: TGTGCCAGCAGCTTAGATCGGCGGGGTAGTGAGACCCAGTACTTC. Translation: CASSLDRRGSETQYF.